The clone carrying this T cell receptor (beta chain) was counted many times. Its antigen is not known. This record comes from a study of early T cells in non-severe SARS-CoV-2 infection. About the research overall: Sequenced bulk RNA came from whole blood that was unsorted, and chains were unpaired.

The TCR library protocol was used to attach unique molecular identifiers. These identifiers were attached to individual cDNA molecules. TCRdb ran MiXCR on the 5' RACE reads and lists one entry per CDR3 protein. The sample has about 27,000 distinct CDR3 sequences, about 3% seen once. Points from the study as a whole: VDJdb matches were skewed toward anti-spike CD8 T cell responses.

The CDR3 totals 15 residues. V lost 0 bases, J lost 1 base, and 9 bases lay in between. The germline V gene encodes CDR1 KGHSH and CDR2 LQKENI. This sequence was found in an adult who was a healthcare worker with PCR-confirmed SARS-CoV-2 infection or an uninfected control (not recorded which). The sequencing input was whole blood. The chain is built from TRBV18 and TRBJ1-1; D is uncertain. Here the CDR3 reads CASSPPETPNTEAFF. The CDR3 coding sequence is TGTGCCAGCTCACCACCGGAGACACCGAACACTGAAGCTTTCTTT.